Below, 24 T cell receptor beta chains from the same sample are listed, as sequenced in a study of long-term antiretroviral therapy in people with HIV. The assay used was immunoSEQ (version v3.0), run at survey level. Generated by immunoSEQ multiplex PCR, the TCRdb table keeps only in-frame clones and is missing some. The repertoire holds about 29,000 clones, about 95% seen once, with more than 8% in the top ten. The source material was unsorted PBMCs, sampled 5.3 years after starting antiretroviral therapy. These receptor sequences come from a man aged 25 to 40 with HIV.

Comment on this clone: Other nucleotide sequences in the sample specify the same CDR3. V is TRBV5-6 and J is TRBJ2-5; the D gene is possibly TRBD1 (6 bases). V was pared by 1 base and J by 5 bases, with 12 bases between. Germline loops: CDR1 SGHDT, CDR2 YYEEEE. The CDR3 covers 14 residues. DNA of the CDR3: TGTGCCAGCAGCTTGTCCAGGGGCCAGGAGACCCAGTACTTC. It codes for CASSLSRGQETQYF.

The chain employs TRBV2 and TRBJ2-7, with 7 bases lining up with TRBD1. Germline V lookup: CDR1 SNHLY, CDR2 FYNNEI. The CDR3 is made up of 14 amino acids. V dropped 4 bases and J dropped 7; count of bases not matched to a gene: 10. The CDR3 DNA sequence: TGTGCCAGCAGTGGGGACAGTTCGGTGGGGGAGCAGTACTTC. This translates into CASSGDSSVGEQYF.

By sample share, this clone is medium-sized. V is TRBV2 and J is TRBJ2-5; D gene ambiguous. This CDR3 spans 14 amino acids. Trimming removed 3 bases at V and 2 bases at J, with 10 bases between. In germline, CDR1 is SNHLY, CDR2 FYNNEI. The CDR3 spells CASSEDRRQETQYF. The CDR3, as DNA: TGTGCCAGCAGTGAGGACCGCAGACAAGAGACCCAGTACTTC.

The chain is built from TRBV9 and TRBJ2-3; TRBD2 is a possible D gene (5 bases). This CDR3 is built from 16 residues. Trimming cost V 2 bases and J 2 bases, with 15 bases left between them. Germline V gene lookup returns CDR1 SGDLS and CDR2 YYNGEE. CDR3 nucleotide sequence: TGTGCCAGCAGCGTCGTGGGGAGCTCACACACAGATACGCAGTATTTT. The encoded protein is CASSVVGSSHTDTQYF.

In this sample, this clone turned up once. No DNA is shown, since the ends of the CDR3 on it are uncertain; the CDR3 is the one TCRdb lists. This chain joins TRBV19 and TRBJ1-5. The length of the CDR3 is 14 amino acids, counting both ends. The germline V gene encodes CDR1 LNHDA and CDR2 SQIVND (reference sequence). CDR3 protein: CASSSGIRNQPQHF.

The chain is built from TRBV4-3 and TRBJ1-1; D is perhaps TRBD1 (6 bases). The CDR3 contains 17 residues. Trimming cost V 1 base and J 1 base, with 16 bases left between them. The germline gives CDR1 LGHNA, CDR2 YSLEER. The CDR3 nucleotides read TGCGCCAGCAGCCAAGCCCCACCGGGACACAAGAACACTGAAGCTTTCTTT. It is translated as CASSQAPPGHKNTEAFF.

The chain joins TRBV6-6 to TRBJ2-7, with D perhaps TRBD2 (6 bases). This CDR3 has 13 residues. The germline V and J ends were trimmed by 5 bases and 4 bases, with 12 bases remaining between them. Germline V gives CDR1 MNHNY, CDR2 SVGAGI (reference sequence). CDR3 nucleotides: TGTGCCAGCAGTATACCGGGAGCTTACGAGCAGTACTTC. Translated, it gives CASSIPGAYEQYF.

J is TRBJ2-5 and V is TRBV5-4; 7 bases are shared with TRBD1. Germline V gives CDR1 SGHNT, CDR2 YYREEE (reference sequence). The CDR3 contains 16 residues. V was pared by 4 bases and J by 2 bases, with 11 bases of the junction left unmatched. The chain's CDR3 is CASSPTGTATQETQYF. The CDR3 bases are TGTGCCAGCAGCCCAACCGGGACAGCCACGCAAGAGACCCAGTACTTC. Filled out from reference TRBV5-4 and TRBJ2-5, the complete variable domain reads ETGVTQSPTHLIKTRGQQVTLRCSSQSGHNTVSWYQQALGQGPQFIFQYYREEENGRGNFPPRFSGLQFPNYSSELNVNALELDDSALYLCASSPTGTATQETQYFGPGTRLLVL.

The rearrangement uses TRBV11-2 and TRBJ2-2; D not certain. The CDR3 loop spans 14 amino acids. CDR1 and CDR2 from the germline V gene are SGHAT and FQNNGV. Trimming left V 4 bases short and J 3 bases short, with 9 bases between. In nucleotides, the CDR3 is TGTGCCAGCAGCTCGGACCCTCACACCGGGGAGCTGTTTTTT. It translates to CASSSDPHTGELFF.

This chain connects TRBV4-2 to TRBJ1-1, with D unresolved. The CDR3 has 13 residues. The ends were cut back, 1 base at V and 1 base at J, with 4 bases in the middle. CDR1 is LGHNA and CDR2 is YNFKEQ in the germline V gene. The chain's CDR3 is CASSQGPNTEAFF. CDR3 in DNA: TGTGCCAGCAGCCAAGGACCGAACACTGAAGCTTTCTTT.

V and J are TRBV6-5 and TRBJ1-2; D is perhaps TRBD1 (5 bases). This CDR3 region has 12 residues. Germline V gene lookup returns CDR1 MNHEY and CDR2 SVGAGI. Deletions cut 4 bases from V and 3 bases from J, with 6 bases between. CDR3 region: CASSSTDYGYTF. DNA for the CDR3: TGTGCCAGCAGTTCGACAGACTATGGCTACACCTTC.

For this clone: Relative to the germline gene, one junction end is altered; a read error may explain this. The gene calls are TRBV7-9 and TRBJ2-3; D not certain. CDR1 is SEHNR and CDR2 is FQNEAQ in the germline V gene (reference sequence). The CDR3 has 16 residues. DNA for the CDR3: TGTGCCAGCAGCTTAGTTGGAACCCTATCGGCAGATACGCAATATTTT. It is translated as CASSLVGTLSADTQYF.

The rearrangement links TRBV4-1 to TRBJ1-1, with a tentative D call TRBD1 (5 bases). The germline V gene has CDR1 MGHRA and CDR2 YSYEKL. V was shortened by 6 bases and J by 4 bases, with 15 bases between the two germline ends. The CDR3 covers 14 residues. In nucleotides, the CDR3 is TGCGCCAGCAGGGGGACCTTACGAGGCACTGAAGCTTTCTTT. This translates into CASRGTLRGTEAFF.

The chain recombines TRBV21-1 with TRBJ2-5. TRBV21-1 is a pseudogene. This CDR3 has 14 residues. The CDR3 loop is CASSKHWGKETQYF. The CDR3 DNA is TGTGCCAGCAGCAAACATTGGGGGAAGGAGACCCAGTACTTC.

This clone was recorded only once. The V gene is TRBV19, the J gene TRBJ1-2; TRBD1 matches 8 bases. This CDR3 has 14 amino acids. The V gene's germline CDR1 is LNHDA and CDR2 SQIVND (reference sequence). V was pared by 6 bases and J by 4 bases, with 7 bases of the junction left unmatched. The CDR3 DNA is TGTGCCAGTAGCGAGGACAGGGAGACCTATGGCTACACCTTC. Its translation: CASSEDRETYGYTF.

The chain has TRBV21-1 and TRBJ2-1; TRBD2, the table's D call, lacks a check against the DNA. TRBV21-1 is marked as a pseudogene. This CDR3 region has 17 residues. The CDR3 DNA sequence: TGTGCCAGCAGCAAACCTCAGACTAGCGGGAGAGGGAATGAGCAGTTCTTC. It yields the protein CASSKPQTSGRGNEQFF.

The rearrangement links TRBV6-1 to TRBJ2-7, with TRBD1 as a possible D gene (6 bases). Deletions cut 6 bases from V and 0 bases from J, with 15 bases between. In germline, CDR1 is MNHNS, CDR2 SASEGT. This CDR3 is 15 amino acids long. In nucleotides, the CDR3 is TGTGCCAGCAGGGTTACAGGGCTCTTCTCCTACGAGCAGTACTTC. Translation gives CASRVTGLFSYEQYF.

V and J are TRBV30 and TRBJ1-5; the D is unclear. The CDR3 totals 15 residues. With 2 bases removed from V and 0 bases from J, the gap between germline ends came to 11 bases. Germline lookup yields CDR1 GTSNPN and CDR2 SVGIG (reference sequence). In DNA, the CDR3 is TGTGCCTGGAGTAAGGGTGTTGATAGCAATCAGCCCCAGCATTTT. Its protein product is CAWSKGVDSNQPQHF.

V is TRBV19 and J is TRBJ1-2; tentative D call: TRBD1 (5 bases). The CDR3 spans 13 residues. Between the trimmed V and J ends, which lost 1 base and 3 bases, there was a span of 6 bases. The germline gives CDR1 LNHDA, CDR2 SQIVND (reference sequence). The CDR3 loop reads CASSIATDYGYTF. The CDR3 bases are TGTGCCAGTAGTATAGCGACAGACTATGGCTACACCTTC.

V gene TRBV29-1 combines with J gene TRBJ2-5; 11 bases align to TRBD2. This CDR3 has 13 residues. Trimming cost V 6 bases and J 4 bases; bases outside gene matches: 4. From germline, CDR1 is SQVTM and CDR2 ANQGSEA. CDR3 DNA: TGCAGCGTGGCCGGACTAGCGGGAGAGACCCAGTACTTC. The encoded protein is CSVAGLAGETQYF.

J is TRBJ2-6 and V is TRBV11-3; TRBD1 aligns across 9 bases. This CDR3 is 17 amino acids long. Germline CDR1 is SGHNT and CDR2 is YENEEA. With 4 bases clipped from V and 0 bases from J, the junction kept 4 bases outside the gene matches. CDR3 sequence: CASSSGQGSSGANVLTF. The CDR3, as DNA: TGTGCCAGCAGCTCGGGACAGGGAAGCTCTGGGGCCAACGTCCTGACTTTC.

The chain is built from TRBV28 and TRBJ1-2, with D maybe TRBD1 (6 bases). Trimming pared 5 bases from V and 2 bases from J, leaving 18 bases between. The CDR3 runs to 16 residues. The germline V gene encodes CDR1 MDHEN and CDR2 SYDVKM. The CDR3 sequence is CASSPPGTQGNYGYTF. In DNA, the CDR3 is TGTGCCAGCAGTCCCCCCGGGACACAAGGAAACTATGGCTACACCTTC.

The CDR3 here is CASSHQNTNTGELFF. The CDR3 nucleotides are TGCGCCAGCAGCCACCAGAATACGAACACCGGGGAGCTGTTTTTT. The chain couples TRBV4-1 to TRBJ2-2, with unresolved D. CDR1 and CDR2 (germline): MGHRA, YSYEKL. This CDR3 region has 15 residues. V was clipped by 3 bases and J by 0 bases, with 8 bases between them.

The chain has TRBV5-1 and TRBJ2-7, with D hard to call. This CDR3 is built from 16 residues. CDR1 SGHRS and CDR2 YFSETQ come from the germline V gene. With 0 bases removed from V and 0 bases from J, the gap between germline ends came to 13 bases. The CDR3 reads CASSLELDAYSYEQYF. As DNA, the CDR3 is TGCGCCAGCAGCTTGGAATTGGACGCTTACTCCTACGAGCAGTACTTC.